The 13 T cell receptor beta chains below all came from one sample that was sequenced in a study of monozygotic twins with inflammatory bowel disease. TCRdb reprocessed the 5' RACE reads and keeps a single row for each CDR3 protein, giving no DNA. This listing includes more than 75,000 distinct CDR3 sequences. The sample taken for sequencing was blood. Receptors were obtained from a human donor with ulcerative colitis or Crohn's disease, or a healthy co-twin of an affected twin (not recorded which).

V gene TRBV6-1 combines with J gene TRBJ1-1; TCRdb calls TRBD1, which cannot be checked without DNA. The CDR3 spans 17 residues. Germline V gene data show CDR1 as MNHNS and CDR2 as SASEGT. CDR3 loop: CASSSSFGTGDGTEAFF.

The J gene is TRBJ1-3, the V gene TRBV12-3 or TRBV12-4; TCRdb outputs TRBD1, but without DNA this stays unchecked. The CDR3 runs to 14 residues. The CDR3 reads CASVTGGYGNTIYF.

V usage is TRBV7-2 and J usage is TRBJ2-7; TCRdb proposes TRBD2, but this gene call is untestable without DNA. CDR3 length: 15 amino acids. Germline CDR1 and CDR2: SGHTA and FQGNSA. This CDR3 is CASSLDAGVTREQYF.

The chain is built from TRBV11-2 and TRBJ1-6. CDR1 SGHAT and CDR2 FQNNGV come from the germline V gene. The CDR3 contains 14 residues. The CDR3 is CASSLKWNNSPLHF.

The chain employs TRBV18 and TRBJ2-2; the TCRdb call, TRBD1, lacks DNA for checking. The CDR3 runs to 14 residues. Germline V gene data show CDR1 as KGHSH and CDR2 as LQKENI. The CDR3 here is CASSPPRGTGELFF.

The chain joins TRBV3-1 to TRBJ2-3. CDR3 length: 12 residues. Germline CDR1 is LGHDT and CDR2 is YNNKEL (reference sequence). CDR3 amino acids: CASSQDRDTQYF.

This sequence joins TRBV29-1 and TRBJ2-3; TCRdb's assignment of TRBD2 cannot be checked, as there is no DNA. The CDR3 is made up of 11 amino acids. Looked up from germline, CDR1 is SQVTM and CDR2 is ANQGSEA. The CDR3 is CSVPAGDTQYF.

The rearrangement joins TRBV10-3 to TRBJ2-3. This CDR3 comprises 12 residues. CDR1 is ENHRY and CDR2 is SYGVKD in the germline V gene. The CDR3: CAISGLTDTQYF.

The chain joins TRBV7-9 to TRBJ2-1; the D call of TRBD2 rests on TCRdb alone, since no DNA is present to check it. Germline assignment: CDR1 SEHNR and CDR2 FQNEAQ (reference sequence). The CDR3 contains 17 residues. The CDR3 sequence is CASSPTSGGGSYNEQFF. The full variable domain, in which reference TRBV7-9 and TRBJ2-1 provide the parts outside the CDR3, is DTGVSQNPRHKITKRGQNVTFRCDPISEHNRLYWYRQTLGQGPEFLTYFQNEAQLEKSRLLSDRFSAERPKGSFSTLEIQRTEQGDSAMYLCASSPTSGGGSYNEQFFGPGTRLTVL.

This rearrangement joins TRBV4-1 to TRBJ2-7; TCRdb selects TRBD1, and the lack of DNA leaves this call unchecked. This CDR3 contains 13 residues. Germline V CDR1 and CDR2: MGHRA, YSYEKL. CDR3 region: CASSQRDRYEQYF.

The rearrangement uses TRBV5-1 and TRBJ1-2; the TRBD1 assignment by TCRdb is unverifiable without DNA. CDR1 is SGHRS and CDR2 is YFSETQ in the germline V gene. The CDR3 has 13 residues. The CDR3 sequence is CASSLQGDYGYTF.

The CDR3 sequence is CASSLSGGANNEQFF. The chain employs TRBV11-1 and TRBJ2-1; the TCRdb call, TRBD1, lacks DNA for checking. Germline V gives CDR1 SGHAT, CDR2 FQDESV (reference sequence). The CDR3 sequence is 15 residues long.

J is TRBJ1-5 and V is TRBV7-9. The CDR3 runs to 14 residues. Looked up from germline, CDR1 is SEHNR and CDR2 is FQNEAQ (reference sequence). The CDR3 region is CASSFGQGGQPQHF.